This paragraph reports one TCR beta chain. Its target is not known. This sample was taken from a study of OX40 agonist ivuxolimab in advanced cancers. The wider study: Among those enrolled, mean age was around 55 years (range roughly 20 to 79) and over 70% were male. Regarding the study as a whole: CD4+ T cells averaged fewer expanded clones than CD8+ T cells. The authors did not determine the antigen specificity of the expanded peripheral T cells. The CD4+ and CD8+ T cells in the blood had expanded clonally by week 6 at 0.1 to 3.0 mg/kg.

Sequencing was performed with immunoSEQ multiplex PCR; in TCRdb, only in-frame clones are kept and a portion is missing. In the table there are around 78,000 clones, 80% to 90% of which are singletons. The germline gives CDR1 SGHNT, CDR2 YYREEE (reference sequence). This CDR3 has 15 residues. V gave up 4 bases and J gave up 8 bases; unmatched junction bases: 6. Specimen: CD4+ or CD8+ T cells sorted from blood, collected in a trial of the OX40 agonist ivuxolimab. This receptor was identified in an adult with an advanced solid tumor such as melanoma, head and neck, liver or kidney cancer. The chain uses TRBV5-4 and TRBJ2-1, with 13 bases matching TRBD2. CDR3 region: CASSPGTSGTYEQFF. CDR3 in DNA: TGTGCCAGCAGCCCTGGGACTAGCGGGACGTATGAGCAGTTCTTC.